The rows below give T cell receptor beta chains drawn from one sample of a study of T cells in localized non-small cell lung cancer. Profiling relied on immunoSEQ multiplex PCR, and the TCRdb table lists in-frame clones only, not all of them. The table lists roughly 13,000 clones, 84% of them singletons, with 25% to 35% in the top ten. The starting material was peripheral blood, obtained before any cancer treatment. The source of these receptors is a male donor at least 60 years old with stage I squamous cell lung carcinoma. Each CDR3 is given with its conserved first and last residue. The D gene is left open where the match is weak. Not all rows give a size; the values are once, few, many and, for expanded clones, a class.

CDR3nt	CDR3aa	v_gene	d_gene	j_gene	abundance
TGTGCCAGCAGCCGCGGACAGGGGATTGAAAAACTGTTTTTT	CASSRGQGIEKLFF	TRBV5-4	TRBD1	TRBJ1-4	-
TGTGCCAGCAGCTTAGCCCCAGGTACAGGGTATTTCCTCTACGAGCAGTACTTC	CASSLAPGTGYFLYEQYF	TRBV7-2	-	TRBJ2-7	-
TGCAGTGCTAGATTAGATACGCAGTATTTT	CSARLDTQYF	TRBV20-1	-	TRBJ2-3	-
TGTGCCAGCAGCCAAGCGCAGGGACAGGGTAATGAAAAACTGTTTTTT	CASSQAQGQGNEKLFF	TRBV4-2	TRBD1	TRBJ1-4	-
TGTGCCATCAGACCCAGCGGGAGCTCCTACGAGCAGTACTTC	CAIRPSGSSYEQYF	TRBV28	TRBD2	TRBJ2-7	-
TGTGCCAGCAGCGTAGAGGGTAGCGGGAGCTACGAGCAGTACTTC	CASSVEGSGSYEQYF	TRBV9	TRBD2	TRBJ2-7	-
TGCGCCAGCAGCCTGGGGGCCGGCCCTGGAGAAGATACGCAGTATTTT	CASSLGAGPGEDTQYF	TRBV5-1	-	TRBJ2-3	-
TGTGCCACCAGCAACCTATCCACAGATACGCAGTATTTT	CATSNLSTDTQYF	TRBV15	-	TRBJ2-3	-
TGTGCCAGCAGCTTGACTAGCGCTAACACCGGGGAGCTGTTTTTT	CASSLTSANTGELFF	TRBV5-4	TRBD2	TRBJ2-2	-
TGCGCCAGCAGTCGGGAGAGGGGGGCAGATACGCAGTATTTT	CASSRERGADTQYF	TRBV5-1	-	TRBJ2-3	-
TGTGCCAGCAGTGGTACAGGGGAGGGCAATCAGCCCCAGCATTTT	CASSGTGEGNQPQHF	TRBV6-1	TRBD1	TRBJ1-5	-
TGTGCCAGCTCACCAGGGACGCGTAGCACCGGGGAGCTGTTTTTT	CASSPGTRSTGELFF	TRBV18	-	TRBJ2-2	-
TGTGCCAGCAGCTTAGTGTTGTCAGTGAACACTGAAGCTTTCTTT	CASSLVLSVNTEAFF	TRBV11-2	-	TRBJ1-1	-
TGTGCCAGCAGTGTGGGAGGCACCGCAGATACGCAGTATTTT	CASSVGGTADTQYF	TRBV6-1	-	TRBJ2-3	-
TGTGCCAGTAGGGATCCGGGACAGGGATACAATGAGCAGTTCTTC	CASRDPGQGYNEQFF	TRBV19	TRBD1	TRBJ2-1	once
TGCGCCAGCAGCTTCCTAAGGACAGGTAACGACGAGCAGTACTTC	CASSFLRTGNDEQYF	TRBV5-1	TRBD1	TRBJ2-7	-
TGTGCCATCAGTGAACTAGCGGGAGTAAGCACAGATACGCAGTATTTT	CAISELAGVSTDTQYF	TRBV10-3	TRBD2	TRBJ2-3	-
TGTGCCAGCACCCGACAGGGTATGAACACTGAAGCTTTCTTT	CASTRQGMNTEAFF	TRBV6-1	TRBD1	TRBJ1-1	-
TGTGCCACTCTTAGCGGGGGAAGAACATACGAGCAGTACTTC	CATLSGGRTYEQYF	TRBV6-1	TRBD2	TRBJ2-7	once
TGTGCCTGGAGTGACACGAGGGGCCGCGGGACCCAGTACTTC	CAWSDTRGRGTQYF	TRBV30	-	TRBJ2-5	-
TGTGCCAGTAGTATGGGCTATCTGAACACCGGGGAGCTGTTTTTT	CASSMGYLNTGELFF	TRBV19	-	TRBJ2-2	-
TGTGCCATCAGTGAAAGCCCCTACGAGCAGTACTTC	CAISESPYEQYF	TRBV10-3	-	TRBJ2-7	-
TGTGCCAGCAGTAAAGGACCCGGGGAGCTGTTTTTT	CASSKGPGELFF	TRBV28	-	TRBJ2-2	-
TGCGCCAGCAGCTTGACTAGCGGGAGTCAATCCGGGGAGCTGTTTTTT	CASSLTSGSQSGELFF	TRBV5-1	TRBD2	TRBJ2-2	-
TGTGCCTGGAGTTGGGGGGCTGGCAATCAGCCCCAGCATTTT	CAWSWGAGNQPQHF	TRBV30	-	TRBJ1-5	-
TGTGCCATCAATGACGGCGGCCCCAATCAGCCCCAGCATTTT	CAINDGGPNQPQHF	TRBV10-3	-	TRBJ1-5	-
TGCGCCAGCAGCCGCTTGCCCAAAGGACTCGACTCCTACGAGCAGTACTTC	CASSRLPKGLDSYEQYF	TRBV5-1	-	TRBJ2-7	-
TGCGCCAGCAGCTTGGGAGGAGGCCCGTCGGCCCAGTACTTC	CASSLGGGPSAQYF	TRBV5-1	-	TRBJ2-5	-
TGTGCCAGCAGCGTCGCAACCGGGACTAATGAAAAACTGTTTTTT	CASSVATGTNEKLFF	TRBV7-8	-	TRBJ1-4	few
TGCAGCGTTCCACAGGGAGTGGGACAGAACAACTATGGCTACACCTTC	CSVPQGVGQNNYGYTF	TRBV29-1	TRBD1	TRBJ1-2	few
TGTGCCAGCAGCGCCAACCGAGGTGAAAAACTGTTTTTT	CASSANRGEKLFF	TRBV9	-	TRBJ1-4	-
TGTGCCAGCAGCCACCCTAGCGTAGTGCAGTTCTTC	CASSHPSVVQFF	TRBV6-1	-	TRBJ2-1	-
TGTGCCAGCAGGGAAGGAAGTGCGGAGACCGGGGAGCTGTTTTTT	CASREGSAETGELFF	TRBV6-1	-	TRBJ2-2	-
TGTGCCAGCAGCTTAGCATTCACGACTAGCGGTTTCCAAGAGACCCAGTACTTC	CASSLAFTTSGFQETQYF	TRBV7-6	TRBD2	TRBJ2-5	few
TGTGCCAGCAGCATGGACAGGGGGTACCAAGAGACCCAGTACTTC	CASSMDRGYQETQYF	TRBV5-4	TRBD1	TRBJ2-5	-
TGTGCCAGCAGTCCCCTAGGACCGGCCCATGAAAAACTGTTTTTT	CASSPLGPAHEKLFF	TRBV2	-	TRBJ1-4	-
TGTGCCAGCAGTCAGAACAGGGGCCCCTACAATGAGCAGTTCTTC	CASSQNRGPYNEQFF	TRBV6-5	TRBD1	TRBJ2-1	-
TGTGCCAGCAGCTTAAAAGACTATGGCTACACCTTC	CASSLKDYGYTF	TRBV7-2	-	TRBJ1-2	-
TGTGCCAGTAGCGAAACCTTGGACAGGTCAAAATACTTC	CASSETLDRSKYF	TRBV19	TRBD1	TRBJ2-7	-
TGTGCCAGCAGCCCGGGAGTTTTGGCCACCGGGGAGCTGTTTTTT	CASSPGVLATGELFF	TRBV9	-	TRBJ2-2	-
TGCGCCAGCAGCCCCGAAGGGGCTCAGGCTAACTATGGCTACACCTTC	CASSPEGAQANYGYTF	TRBV4-1	-	TRBJ1-2	-
TGTGCCAGCAGTGTCCCCGGGACTAGCCCTGGAGGACGGTTAAACGAGCAGTACTTC	CASSVPGTSPGGRLNEQYF	TRBV2	TRBD2	TRBJ2-7	-
TGTGCCAGCAGCCTAACAGGGGGCCTTGGGGGGTACGAGCAGTACTTC	CASSLTGGLGGYEQYF	TRBV28	TRBD1	TRBJ2-7	-
TGTGCCAGCAGCGCGGGACAGGCGAACACCGGGGAGCTGTTTTTT	CASSAGQANTGELFF	TRBV9	TRBD1	TRBJ2-2	-
TGCGCCAGCAGACAGGGTTCTGGTGGGGCCAACGTCCTGACTTTC	CASRQGSGGANVLTF	TRBV5-1	-	TRBJ2-6	-
TGTGCCAGCAGCTTATCGGGTCGGATCGGAAGGGGGCCTTCCTACGAGCAGTACTTC	CASSLSGRIGRGPSYEQYF	TRBV7-9	TRBD1	TRBJ2-7	-
TGTGCCAGCAGTCTTTCTAGCGGGAGGACTACCGGGGAGCTGTTTTTT	CASSLSSGRTTGELFF	TRBV2	TRBD2	TRBJ2-2	-
TGTGCCAGCAGTCTCCGGGGGATCGGTGAAGCTTTCTTT	CASSLRGIGEAFF	TRBV27	-	TRBJ1-1	-
TGCGCCAGCAGCCATACTCAGGGACAGGGGGGGACTGAAGCTTTCTTT	CASSHTQGQGGTEAFF	TRBV5-1	TRBD1	TRBJ1-1	-
TGTGCCAGCAGCCAAGAGGATCGAGCGGGAGGTGGCAATGAGCAGTTCTTC	CASSQEDRAGGGNEQFF	TRBV4-2	TRBD2	TRBJ2-1	-
TGCGCCAGCAGCTTCTCCTACGAGCAGTACTTC	CASSFSYEQYF	TRBV5-1	-	TRBJ2-7	-